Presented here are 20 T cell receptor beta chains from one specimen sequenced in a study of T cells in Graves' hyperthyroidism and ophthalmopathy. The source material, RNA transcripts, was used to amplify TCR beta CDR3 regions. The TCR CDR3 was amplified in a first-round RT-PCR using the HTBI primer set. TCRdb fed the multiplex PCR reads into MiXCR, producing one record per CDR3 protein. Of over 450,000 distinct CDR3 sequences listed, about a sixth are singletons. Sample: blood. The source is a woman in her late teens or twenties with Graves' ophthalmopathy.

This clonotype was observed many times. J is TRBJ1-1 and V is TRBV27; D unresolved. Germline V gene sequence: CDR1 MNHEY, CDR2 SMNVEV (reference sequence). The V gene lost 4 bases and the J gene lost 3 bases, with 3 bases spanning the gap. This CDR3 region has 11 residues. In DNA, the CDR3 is TGTGCCAGCAGTTCCCACACTGAAGCTTTCTTT. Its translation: CASSSHTEAFF.

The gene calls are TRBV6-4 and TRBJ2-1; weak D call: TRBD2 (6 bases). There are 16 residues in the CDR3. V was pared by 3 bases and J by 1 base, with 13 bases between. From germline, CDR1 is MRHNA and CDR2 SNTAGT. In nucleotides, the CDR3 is TGTGCCAGCAGTGATACCGGGACTCCATCCTACAATGAGCAGTTCTTC. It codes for CASSDTGTPSYNEQFF.

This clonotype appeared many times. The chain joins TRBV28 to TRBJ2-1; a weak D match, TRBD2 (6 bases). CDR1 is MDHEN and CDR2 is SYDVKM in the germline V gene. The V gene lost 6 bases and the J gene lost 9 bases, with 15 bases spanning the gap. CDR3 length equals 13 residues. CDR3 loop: CASSRGGRAEQFF. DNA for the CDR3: TGTGCCAGCAGCCGAGGAGGGCGAGCTGAGCAGTTCTTC.

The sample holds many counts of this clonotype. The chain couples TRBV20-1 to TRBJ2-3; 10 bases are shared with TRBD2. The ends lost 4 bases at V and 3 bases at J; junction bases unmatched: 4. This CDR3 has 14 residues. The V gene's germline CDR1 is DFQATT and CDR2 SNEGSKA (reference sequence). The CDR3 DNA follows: TGCAGTGCTAACGAGCGGGGGGGTACAGATACGCAGTATTTT. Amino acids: CSANERGGTDTQYF.

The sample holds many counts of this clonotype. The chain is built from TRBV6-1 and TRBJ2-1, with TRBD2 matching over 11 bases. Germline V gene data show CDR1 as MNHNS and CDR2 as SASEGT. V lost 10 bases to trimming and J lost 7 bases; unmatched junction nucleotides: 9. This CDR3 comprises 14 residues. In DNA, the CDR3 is TGTGCCACCGAGATAGCGGGAGGGAGGAATGAGCAGTTCTTC. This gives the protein CATEIAGGRNEQFF.

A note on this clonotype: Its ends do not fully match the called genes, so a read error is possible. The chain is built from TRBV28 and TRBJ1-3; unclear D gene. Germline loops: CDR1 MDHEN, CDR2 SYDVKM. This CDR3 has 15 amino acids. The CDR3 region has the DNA TGTGCCAGTAGTTTGCAAGGGTACTCTGGAAACACCATATGTTTT. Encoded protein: CASSLQGYSGNTICF.

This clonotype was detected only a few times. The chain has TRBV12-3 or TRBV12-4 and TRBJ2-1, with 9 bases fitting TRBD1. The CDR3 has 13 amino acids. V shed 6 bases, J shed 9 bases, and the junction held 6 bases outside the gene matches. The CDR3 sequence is CASRKTGGGEQFF. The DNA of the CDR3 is TGTGCCAGCAGGAAGACAGGGGGGGGTGAGCAGTTCTTC.

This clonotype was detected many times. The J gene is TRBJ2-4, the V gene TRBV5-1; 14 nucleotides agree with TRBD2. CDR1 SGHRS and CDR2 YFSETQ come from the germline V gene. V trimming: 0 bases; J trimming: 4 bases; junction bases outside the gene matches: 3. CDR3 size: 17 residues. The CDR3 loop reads CASSLGTSGGLKNIQYF. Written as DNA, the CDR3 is TGCGCCAGCAGCTTGGGGACTAGCGGGGGGCTGAAAAACATTCAGTACTTC.

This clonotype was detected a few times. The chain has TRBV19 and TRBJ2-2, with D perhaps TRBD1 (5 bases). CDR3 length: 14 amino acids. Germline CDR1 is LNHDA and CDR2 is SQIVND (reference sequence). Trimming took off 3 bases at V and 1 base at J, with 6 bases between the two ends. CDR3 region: CASSMGLNTGELFF. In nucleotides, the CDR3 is TGTGCCAGTAGTATGGGGCTGAACACCGGGGAGCTGTTTTTT.

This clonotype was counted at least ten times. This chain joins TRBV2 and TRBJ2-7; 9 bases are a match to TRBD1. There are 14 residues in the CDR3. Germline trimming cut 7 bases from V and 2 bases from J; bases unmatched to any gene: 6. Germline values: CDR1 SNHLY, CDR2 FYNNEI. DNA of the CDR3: TGTGCCAGCAACGCTGGGACAGGGACCTACGAGCAGTACTTC. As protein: CASNAGTGTYEQYF.

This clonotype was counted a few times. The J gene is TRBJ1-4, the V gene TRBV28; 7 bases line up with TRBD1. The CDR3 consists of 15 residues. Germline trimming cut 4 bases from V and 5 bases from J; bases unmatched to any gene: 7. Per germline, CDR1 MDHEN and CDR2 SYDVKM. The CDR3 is CASSSHDRANEKLFF. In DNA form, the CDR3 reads TGTGCCAGCAGTTCACACGACAGGGCCAATGAAAAACTGTTTTTT.

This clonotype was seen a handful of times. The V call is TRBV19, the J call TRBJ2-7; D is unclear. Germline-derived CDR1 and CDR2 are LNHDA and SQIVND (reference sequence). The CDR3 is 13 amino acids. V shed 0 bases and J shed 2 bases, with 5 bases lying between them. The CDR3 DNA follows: TGTGCCAGTAGTATAGAAGCACCCTACGAGCAGTACTTC. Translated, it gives CASSIEAPYEQYF.

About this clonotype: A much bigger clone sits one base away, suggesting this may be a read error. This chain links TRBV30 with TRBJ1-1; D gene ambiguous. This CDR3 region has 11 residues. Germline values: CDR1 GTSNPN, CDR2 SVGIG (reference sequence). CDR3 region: CASDGNTKAFF. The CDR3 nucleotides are TGTGCCTCGGACGGAAACACTAAAGCTTTCTTT.

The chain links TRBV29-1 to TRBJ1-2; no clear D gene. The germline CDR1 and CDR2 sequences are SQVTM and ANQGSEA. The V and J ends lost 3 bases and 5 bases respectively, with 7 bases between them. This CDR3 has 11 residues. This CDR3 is CSVDSGYGYTF. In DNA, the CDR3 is TGCAGCGTTGATTCGGGGTATGGCTACACCTTC.

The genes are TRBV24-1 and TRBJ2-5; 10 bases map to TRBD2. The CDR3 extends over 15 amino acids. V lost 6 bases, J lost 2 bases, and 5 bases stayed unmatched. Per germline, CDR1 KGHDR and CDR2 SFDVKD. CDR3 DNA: TGTGCCACCAGTTCCCTAGCGGGAGATCAAGAGACCCAGTACTTC. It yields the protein CATSSLAGDQETQYF.

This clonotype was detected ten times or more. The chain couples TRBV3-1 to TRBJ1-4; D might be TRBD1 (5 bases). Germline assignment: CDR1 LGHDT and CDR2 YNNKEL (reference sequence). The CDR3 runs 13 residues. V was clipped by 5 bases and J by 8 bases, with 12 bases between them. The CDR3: CASSTGPGEKLFF. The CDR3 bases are TGTGCCAGCAGCACAGGCCCGGGCGAAAAACTGTTTTTT. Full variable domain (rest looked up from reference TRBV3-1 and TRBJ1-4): DTAVSQTPKYLVTQMGNDKSIKCEQNLGHDTMYWYKQDSKKFLKIMFSYNNKELIINETVPNRFSPKSPDKAHLNLHINSLELGDSAVYFCASSTGPGEKLFFGSGTQLSVL.

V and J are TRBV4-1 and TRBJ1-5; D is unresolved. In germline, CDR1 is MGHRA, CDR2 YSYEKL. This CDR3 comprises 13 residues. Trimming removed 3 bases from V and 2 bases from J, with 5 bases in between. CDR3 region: CASSHQGNQPQHF. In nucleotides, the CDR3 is TGCGCCAGCAGCCACCAGGGCAATCAGCCCCAGCATTTT.

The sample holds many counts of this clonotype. The CDR3 coding sequence is TGTGCCAGCATCCCCGACGGCAGGAACTATGGCTACACCTTC. This translates into CASIPDGRNYGYTF. The rearrangement links TRBV28 to TRBJ1-2, with D unresolved. There are 14 residues in the CDR3. V lost 7 bases and J lost 2, with 14 bases in between. Germline V gene lookup returns CDR1 MDHEN and CDR2 SYDVKM.

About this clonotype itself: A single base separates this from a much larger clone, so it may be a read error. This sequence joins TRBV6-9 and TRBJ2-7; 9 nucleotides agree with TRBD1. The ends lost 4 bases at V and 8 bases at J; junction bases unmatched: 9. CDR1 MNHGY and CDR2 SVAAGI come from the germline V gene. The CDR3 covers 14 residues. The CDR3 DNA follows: TGTGCCAGCAGTTTACCGGGACAGGGCGACAAGCAGTACTTC. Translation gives CASSLPGQGDKQYF.

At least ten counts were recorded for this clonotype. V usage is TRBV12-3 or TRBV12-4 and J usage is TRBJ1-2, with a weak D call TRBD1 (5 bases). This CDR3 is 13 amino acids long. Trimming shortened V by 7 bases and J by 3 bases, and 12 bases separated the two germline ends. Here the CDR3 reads CASKGGTDYGYTF. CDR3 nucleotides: TGTGCCAGCAAAGGAGGGACTGACTATGGCTACACCTTC.